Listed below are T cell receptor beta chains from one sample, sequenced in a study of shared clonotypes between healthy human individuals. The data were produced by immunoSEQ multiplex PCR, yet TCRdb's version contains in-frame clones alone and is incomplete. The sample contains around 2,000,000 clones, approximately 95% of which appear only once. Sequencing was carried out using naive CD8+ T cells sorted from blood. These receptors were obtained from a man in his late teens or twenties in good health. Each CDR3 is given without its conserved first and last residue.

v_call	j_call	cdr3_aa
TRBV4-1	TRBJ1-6	ASRRTMGDSPLH
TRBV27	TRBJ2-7	ASRGTSNYEQY
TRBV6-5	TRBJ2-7	ASSPGTDEQY
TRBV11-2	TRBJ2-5	ASSSWTSGKGETQY
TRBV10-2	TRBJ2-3	ASSDPGDSTDTQY
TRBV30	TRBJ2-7	AWSGPGTGVYEQY
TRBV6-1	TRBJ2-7	ASRVRQGSSYEQY
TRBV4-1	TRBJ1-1	ASSLQSTDRGTEAF
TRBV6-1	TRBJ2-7	AGGTRFSYEQY
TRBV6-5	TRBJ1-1	ASSYEGSNTEAF
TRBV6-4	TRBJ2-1	ASSERSVVMDEQF
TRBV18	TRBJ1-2	ASSSDSGQGYT
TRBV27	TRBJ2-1	ASSLVGPNYNEQF